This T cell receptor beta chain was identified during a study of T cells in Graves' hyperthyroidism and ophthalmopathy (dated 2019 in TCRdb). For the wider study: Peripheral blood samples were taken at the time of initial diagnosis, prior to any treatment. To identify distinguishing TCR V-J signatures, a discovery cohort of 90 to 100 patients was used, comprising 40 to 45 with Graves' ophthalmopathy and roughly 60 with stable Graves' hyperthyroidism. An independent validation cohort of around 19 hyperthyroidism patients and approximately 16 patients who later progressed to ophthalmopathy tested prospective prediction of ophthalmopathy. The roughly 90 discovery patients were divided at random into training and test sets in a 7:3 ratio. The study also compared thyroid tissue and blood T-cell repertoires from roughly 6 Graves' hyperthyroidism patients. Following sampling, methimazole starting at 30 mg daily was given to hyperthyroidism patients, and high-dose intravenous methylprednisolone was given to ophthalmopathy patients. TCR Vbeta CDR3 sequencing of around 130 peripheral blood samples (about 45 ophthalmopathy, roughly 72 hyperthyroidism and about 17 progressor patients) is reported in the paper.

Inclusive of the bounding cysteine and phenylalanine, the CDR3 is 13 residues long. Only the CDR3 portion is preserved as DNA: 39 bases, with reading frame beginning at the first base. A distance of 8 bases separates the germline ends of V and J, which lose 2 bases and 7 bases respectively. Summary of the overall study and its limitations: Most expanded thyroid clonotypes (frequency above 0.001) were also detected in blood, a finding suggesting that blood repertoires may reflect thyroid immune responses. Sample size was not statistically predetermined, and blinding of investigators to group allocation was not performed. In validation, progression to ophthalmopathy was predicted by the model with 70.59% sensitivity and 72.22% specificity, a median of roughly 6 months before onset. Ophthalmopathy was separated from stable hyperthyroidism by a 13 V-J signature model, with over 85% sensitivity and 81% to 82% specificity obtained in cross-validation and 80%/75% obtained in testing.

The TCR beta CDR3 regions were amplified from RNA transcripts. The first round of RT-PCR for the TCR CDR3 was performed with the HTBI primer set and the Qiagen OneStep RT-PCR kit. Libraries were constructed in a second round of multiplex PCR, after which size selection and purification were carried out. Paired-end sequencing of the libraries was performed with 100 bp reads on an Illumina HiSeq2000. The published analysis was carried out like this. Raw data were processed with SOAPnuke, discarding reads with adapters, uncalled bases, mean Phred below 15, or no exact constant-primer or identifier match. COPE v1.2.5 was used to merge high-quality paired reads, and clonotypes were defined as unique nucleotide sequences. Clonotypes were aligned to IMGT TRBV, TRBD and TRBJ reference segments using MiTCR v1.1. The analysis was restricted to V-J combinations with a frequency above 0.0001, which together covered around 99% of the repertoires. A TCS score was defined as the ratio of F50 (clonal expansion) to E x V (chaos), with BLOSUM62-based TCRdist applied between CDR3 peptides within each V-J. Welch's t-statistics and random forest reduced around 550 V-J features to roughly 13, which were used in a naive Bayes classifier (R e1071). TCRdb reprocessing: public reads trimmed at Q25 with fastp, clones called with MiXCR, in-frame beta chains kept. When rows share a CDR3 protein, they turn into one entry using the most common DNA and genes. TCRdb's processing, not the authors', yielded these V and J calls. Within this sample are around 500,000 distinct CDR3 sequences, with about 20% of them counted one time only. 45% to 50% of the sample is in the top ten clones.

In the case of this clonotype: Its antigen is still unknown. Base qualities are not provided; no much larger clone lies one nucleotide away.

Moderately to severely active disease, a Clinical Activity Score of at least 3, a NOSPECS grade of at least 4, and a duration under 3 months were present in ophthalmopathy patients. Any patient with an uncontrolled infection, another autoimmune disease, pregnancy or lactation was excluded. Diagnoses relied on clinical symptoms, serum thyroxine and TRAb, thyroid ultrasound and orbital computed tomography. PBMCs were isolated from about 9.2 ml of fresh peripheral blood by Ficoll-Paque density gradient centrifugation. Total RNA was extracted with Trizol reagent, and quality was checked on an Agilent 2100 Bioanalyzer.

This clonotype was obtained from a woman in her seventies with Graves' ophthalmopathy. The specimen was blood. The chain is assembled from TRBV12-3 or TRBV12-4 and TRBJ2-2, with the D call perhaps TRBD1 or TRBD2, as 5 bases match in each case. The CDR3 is CASSLLGDGELFF. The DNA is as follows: TGTGCCAGCAGTTTACTGGGGGACGGGGAGCTGTTTTTT.